Given below is one TCR beta chain in context. This clonotype was seen repeatedly, ten times or more. Its antigen is currently not known. The record has no base qualities; no much larger clone is one base away. V loses 10 bases at its end and J loses 4 bases; junction bases beyond the gene matches: 3. The CDR3 runs 12 residues from the cysteine to the phenylalanine. Only the CDR3 region is kept as DNA, spanning 36 bases read in frame from base 1. The germline V gene supplies CDR1 ENHRY and CDR2 SYGVKD. TCRdb shows the sequencer as Illumina HiSeq 1500. Using fastp trimming at Q25 and MiXCR clonotype assembly, TCRdb reanalyzed the public sequencing data and kept in-frame beta chains. Rows are combined by CDR3 protein, so each entry shows the most common genes and DNA. Present in this sample are 97,000 or so distinct CDR3 sequences, approximately 16% of which were seen just once. The ten top clones hold 8% of the sample.

This sample is part of a study of T cell repertoires in cytomegalovirus infection (dated by TCRdb to the late 2010s). Background on the whole study: The HLA type of each donor mattered for the analysis, because public TCR beta signatures pointed to carriage of CMV infection along with the matching HLA type. Overall study results and their limits: In both this cohort and an independent roughly 400-donor cohort, the cumulative frequency of public TCR beta family members distinguished carriers of CMV infection plus the relevant HLA type. The ex vivo response was dominated by HLA-C-restricted CMV-specific TCR beta clonotypes, which also provided the single most frequent clonotype in two of eight donors.

The specimen was PBMCs. The rearrangement joined TRBV10-3 to TRBJ2-1, and 8 bases in between align with TRBD2. This sequence was found in a human donor in good health (CMV status not recorded). Some clones in this sample may be carry-over from other donors' samples. The DNA reads as follows: TGTGCCACGGGGGGGGGATACAATGAGCAGTTCTTC. Translated, this is CATGGGYNEQFF.